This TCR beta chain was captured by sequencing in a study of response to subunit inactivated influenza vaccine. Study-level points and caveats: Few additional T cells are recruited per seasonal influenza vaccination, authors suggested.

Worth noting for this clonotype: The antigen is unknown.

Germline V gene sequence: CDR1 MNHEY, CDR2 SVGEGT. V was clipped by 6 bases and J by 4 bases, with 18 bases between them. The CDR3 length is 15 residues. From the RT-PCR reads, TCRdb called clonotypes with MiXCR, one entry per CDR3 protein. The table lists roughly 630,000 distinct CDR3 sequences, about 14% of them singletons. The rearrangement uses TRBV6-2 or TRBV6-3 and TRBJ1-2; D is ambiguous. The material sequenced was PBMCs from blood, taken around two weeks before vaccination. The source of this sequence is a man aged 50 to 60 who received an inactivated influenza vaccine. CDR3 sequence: CASRTIEWTGYGYTF. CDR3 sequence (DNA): TGTGCCAGCAGGACCATCGAATGGACGGGCTATGGCTACACCTTC.